The source of this T cell receptor (beta chain) is a study of CD4 T cells in relation to SARS-CoV-2 and coronaviruses. The length of the CDR3 is 18 residues. V gave up 5 bases and J gave up 4 bases; unmatched junction bases: 12. Germline-derived CDR1 and CDR2 are SGHNT and YENEEA. Worth noting for this clone: Its specificity is not known.

CD4+ T cells from unexposed donors were obtained before the COVID-19 pandemic (2011-2018). Cryopreserved PBMCs were CD4-enriched, then split into naive and memory cells. Repertoires were generated with immunoSEQ multiplex PCR, while TCRdb's copy carries only in-frame clones and drops some. The profile shows about 64,000 clones, about 94% of them singletons. Study-level results: In around 60% of donors, memory CD4+ clonotypes crossrecognized SARS-CoV-2 and at least one common cold coronavirus spike.

This TCR derives from a human donor in good health. V is TRBV11-3 and J is TRBJ2-2, with TRBD1 matching 11 bases. Sequencing used naive CD4+ T cells from PBMCs. Specified subset: naive CD4+ T cells isolated by negative enrichment. The DNA of the CDR3 is TGTGCCAGCAGCACCGGGGACAGGGGGTCCATAGGCACCGGGGAGCTGTTTTTT. This gives the protein CASSTGDRGSIGTGELFF.